Included here is one T cell receptor (beta chain) sequence, with context. Its specificity is unknown. The CDR3 runs 14 residues. The V gene's germline CDR1 is SGDLS and CDR2 YYNGEE. The V end lost 0 bases, the J end lost 2 bases, and 5 bases lay between the germline ends. The PCR made use of 60 Vbeta and 13 Jbeta primers. Under the authors' procedure: Later, roughly 77 million unique TCR beta chains were counted in an analysis, and some 10 million of them were shared. Assay: immunoSEQ multiplex PCR; the TCRdb copy retains only in-frame clones and omits some. V and J calls and clone size are those listed in that table; D and trimming were worked out from the DNA. The repertoire holds roughly 120,000 clones, with roughly 82% as singletons. The data are from a study of cytomegalovirus exposure and HLA in healthy donors. Whole-study results and caveats: Certain indistinguishable V segments, among them TRBV6-2 and TRBV6-3, were excluded. Immune exposure data for these donors was limited to CMV serostatus.

The V and J genes are TRBV9 and TRBJ2-2; D unresolved. The TCR comes from a male donor in good health and CMV-seropositive. Sequenced input: PBMCs. CDR3 amino acids: CASSVVYNTGELFF. CDR3 sequence (DNA): TGTGCCAGCAGCGTAGTGTATAACACCGGGGAGCTGTTTTTT.